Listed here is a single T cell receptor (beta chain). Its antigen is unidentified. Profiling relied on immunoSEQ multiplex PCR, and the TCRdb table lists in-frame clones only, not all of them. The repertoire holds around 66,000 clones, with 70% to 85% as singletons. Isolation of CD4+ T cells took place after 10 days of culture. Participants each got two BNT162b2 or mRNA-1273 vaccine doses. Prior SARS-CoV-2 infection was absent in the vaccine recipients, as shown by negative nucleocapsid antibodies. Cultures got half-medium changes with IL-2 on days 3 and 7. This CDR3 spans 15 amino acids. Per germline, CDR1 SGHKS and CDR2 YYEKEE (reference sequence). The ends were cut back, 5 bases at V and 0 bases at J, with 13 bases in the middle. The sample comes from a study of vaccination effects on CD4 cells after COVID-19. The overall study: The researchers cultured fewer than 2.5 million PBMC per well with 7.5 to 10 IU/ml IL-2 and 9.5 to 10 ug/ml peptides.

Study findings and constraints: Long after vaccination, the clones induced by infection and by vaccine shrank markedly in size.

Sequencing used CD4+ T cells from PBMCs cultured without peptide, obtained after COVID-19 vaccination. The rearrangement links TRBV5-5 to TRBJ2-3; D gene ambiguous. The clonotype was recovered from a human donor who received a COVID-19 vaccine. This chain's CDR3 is CASSNGVYSTDTQYF. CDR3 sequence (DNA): TGTGCCAGCAGTAATGGGGTCTATAGCACAGATACGCAGTATTTT.